Sequencing of this TCR beta chain was carried out in a study of T cells after yellow fever vaccination. Study background: SMART-Seq v4 Ultra Low Input served to prepare low-cell-number fractions.

This clonotype turned up a few times. Its target is not known. TCRdb processed the 5' RACE reads anew with MiXCR; each CDR3 protein has one entry. The data show 250,000 to 400,000 distinct CDR3 sequences, roughly 4.3% seen once. Study-wide results and caveats: Clones from primary vaccination mostly reappeared after the booster (around 97% CD4, under 90% CD8).

The origin of this receptor is a man aged 18 to 29 who received the YFV17D yellow fever vaccine. The sample in question was PBMCs, obtained 5 days after the yellow fever booster vaccination.

DNA of the CDR3: TGTGCCAGCAGTTACTCGACCAGGGGCGAAGAAAAACTGTTTTTT. This gives the protein CASSYSTRGEEKLFF. This rearrangement joins TRBV6-2 or TRBV6-3 to TRBJ1-4, with a weak D call TRBD1 (6 bases). Per germline, CDR1 MNHEY and CDR2 SVGEGT. This CDR3 has 15 residues. V gave up 0 bases and J gave up 8 bases, with 13 bases separating them.